This TCR beta chain originates from a study of OX40 agonist ivuxolimab in advanced cancers. Overall study: Patients enrolled in dose escalation were diagnosed with hepatocellular carcinoma, melanoma, renal cell or head and neck cancer. Study-wide points: Both CD4+ and CD8+ T cell populations in blood had undergone clonal expansion by week 6 at 0.1 to 3.0 mg/kg.

Only one count was recorded for this clone. Its antigen is currently unknown. Trimming stripped 0 bases from V and 5 bases from J, with 5 bases between. CDR1 is SGHRS, CDR2 YFSETQ, per germline. The length of the CDR3 is 13 residues. At baseline, cycle 4 day 1, and cycle 7 day 1, blood was sampled. Profiled with immunoSEQ multiplex PCR; TCRdb holds only in-frame clones, not every one. The table records about 61,000 clones, about 87% of them present only once. This TCR derives from an adult with an advanced solid tumor such as melanoma, head and neck, liver or kidney cancer. The material sequenced was CD4+ or CD8+ T cells sorted from blood, taken in a trial of the OX40 agonist ivuxolimab. The rearrangement joins TRBV5-1 to TRBJ2-2; D gene unclear. The CDR3 DNA reads as TGCGCCAGCAGCTTGGTAGTAACCGGGGAGCTGTTTTTT. Amino acid sequence: CASSLVVTGELFF.